The 24 T cell receptor beta chains below were found in one sample sequenced in a study of spatial heterogeneity in lung cancer. TCRdb independently ran MiXCR on the 5' RACE reads; one entry per CDR3 protein. The table shows about 52,000 distinct CDR3 sequences, with roughly 7% occurring only once. Time point meaning: blood at routine non-recurrence follow-up after resection. Sequencing of whole RNA from tumor, nontumor lung or frozen PBMC involved no sorting. The material was PBMCs, obtained at follow-up. All receptors come from a female donor with early-stage non-small cell lung cancer.

J is TRBJ2-2 and V is TRBV7-8, with 13 bases lining up with TRBD2. V dropped 5 bases and J dropped 6; count of bases not matched to a gene: 15. Looked up from germline, CDR1 is SGHVS and CDR2 is FQNEAQ. The CDR3 length is 19 residues. CDR3 region: CASSPLAGGPAGPPGELFF. The CDR3 DNA sequence: TGTGCCAGCAGCCCACTAGCGGGGGGGCCAGCAGGTCCTCCCGGGGAGCTGTTTTTT.

This clonotype was detected only a few times. The CDR3 nucleotides are TGTGCCAGCGGCGGGGGGAGAACTAGCACAGATACGCAGTATTTT. Its protein is CASGGGRTSTDTQYF. This sequence joins TRBV6-5 and TRBJ2-3, with 8 bases aligning to TRBD2. The CDR3 extends over 15 amino acids. Germline V gives CDR1 MNHEY, CDR2 SVGAGI. V shed 8 bases, J shed 0 bases, and the junction held 7 bases outside the gene matches.

The sample holds many counts of this clonotype. For the CDR3, the DNA is TGCAGCGCCAAAGGGACAGTCACTACCGGGGAGCTGTTTTTT. Translating gives CSAKGTVTTGELFF. The gene calls are TRBV29-1 and TRBJ2-2; TRBD1 aligns across 7 bases. Trimming cost V 7 bases and J 5 bases; bases outside gene matches: 10. The CDR3 loop spans 14 amino acids. Germline CDR1 reads SQVTM; CDR2 reads ANQGSEA.

This clonotype was found a few times. The rearrangement joins TRBV5-1 to TRBJ1-6; tentative D call: TRBD1 (6 bases). Germline V CDR1 and CDR2: SGHRS, YFSETQ. This CDR3 region has 14 residues. Trimming took off 5 bases at V and 8 bases at J, with 14 bases between the two ends. This chain's CDR3 is CASSPGVLDSPLHF. For the CDR3, the DNA is TGCGCCAGCAGTCCAGGGGTTTTGGATTCACCCCTCCACTTT.

This clonotype has at least ten counts. V gene TRBV27 combines with J gene TRBJ2-5; D perhaps matches TRBD1 (7 bases). The CDR3 length is 16 residues. Germline V gene lookup returns CDR1 MNHEY and CDR2 SMNVEV (reference sequence). The V and J ends lost 5 bases and 1 base respectively, with 17 bases between them. CDR3 sequence: CASSTRQGGAQETQYF. The CDR3 DNA is TGTGCCAGCAGTACCCGACAGGGAGGAGCCCAAGAGACCCAGTACTTC.

This clonotype was counted at least ten times. The J gene is TRBJ1-4, the V gene TRBV7-2; 7 bases fit TRBD1. CDR1 and CDR2 (germline): SGHTA, FQGNSA. The CDR3 covers 15 residues. V lost 5 bases and J lost 5; bases outside the gene matches: 8. CDR3 sequence reads: CASSGNRGANEKLFF. Written as DNA, the CDR3 is TGTGCCAGCAGCGGAAACAGGGGCGCGAATGAAAAACTGTTTTTT. The full variable domain, completed using reference TRBV7-2 and TRBJ1-4, is GAGVSQSPSNKVTEKGKDVELRCDPISGHTALYWYRQSLGQGLEFLIYFQGNSAPDKSGLPSDRFSAERTGGSVSTLTIQRTQQEDSAVYLCASSGNRGANEKLFFGSGTQLSVL.

This clonotype was counted only a few times. The chain links TRBV7-9 to TRBJ1-3; D gene ambiguous. The V gene lost 1 base and the J gene lost 4 bases, with 5 bases spanning the gap. Germline assignment: CDR1 SEHNR and CDR2 FQNEAQ (reference sequence). CDR3 length equals 13 residues. In nucleotides, the CDR3 is TGTGCCAGCAGCTTAGGGACCGGAAACACCATATATTTT. It encodes CASSLGTGNTIYF.

This clonotype was detected ten times or more. The gene calls are TRBV6-2 or TRBV6-3 and TRBJ1-1; D call uncertain. Trimming removed 7 bases from V and 5 bases from J, with 14 bases in between. This CDR3 comprises 13 residues. Germline V gives CDR1 MNHEY, CDR2 SVGEGT. CDR3 sequence (DNA): TGTGCCAGCACCGCTCTGGTCGGGACTGAAGCTTTCTTT. It codes for CASTALVGTEAFF.

This clonotype was found a few times. V and J are TRBV7-9 and TRBJ1-4, with D perhaps TRBD1 (5 bases). Trimming left V 5 bases short and J 8 bases short, with 21 bases between. The CDR3 contains 16 residues. Germline V gene lookup returns CDR1 SEHNR and CDR2 FQNEAQ (reference sequence). This CDR3 reads CASSGRSSGRKEKLFF. CDR3 bases: TGTGCCAGCAGCGGCCGGTCGTCAGGGCGCAAGGAAAAACTGTTTTTT.

This clonotype showed up just a few times. V gene TRBV7-9 combines with J gene TRBJ1-5; D remains unclear. Germline loops: CDR1 SEHNR, CDR2 FQNEAQ (reference sequence). The CDR3 runs 15 residues. V shed 3 bases and J shed 5 bases, with 14 bases lying between them. The CDR3 sequence: CASSFKGIGDQPQHF. In nucleotides, the CDR3 is TGTGCCAGCAGCTTCAAAGGGATTGGAGATCAGCCCCAGCATTTT.

This clonotype occurred many times. This rearrangement joins TRBV12-3 or TRBV12-4 to TRBJ2-3; the D is unclear. The CDR3 totals 15 residues. Trimming removed 3 bases at V and 0 bases at J, with 10 bases between. The CDR3 sequence is CASSFSATSTDTQYF. Written as DNA, the CDR3 is TGTGCCAGCAGTTTCTCCGCAACTAGCACAGATACGCAGTATTTT.

This clonotype appeared a few times. This rearrangement joins TRBV7-2 to TRBJ2-7; 11 nucleotides agree with TRBD2. V was pared by 4 bases and J by 3 bases, with 5 bases of the junction left unmatched. This CDR3 has 15 amino acids. Per germline, CDR1 SGHTA and CDR2 FQGNSA. CDR3 bases: TGTGCCAGCAGCTCCGTAGCGGGGGGGTACTACGAGCAGTACTTC. Translation gives CASSSVAGGYYEQYF.

This clonotype showed up many times. This rearrangement joins TRBV4-1 to TRBJ2-1; 11 bases match TRBD2. The CDR3 contains 15 residues. Germline loops: CDR1 MGHRA, CDR2 YSYEKL. V was clipped by 4 bases and J by 5 bases; unmatched bases: 4. The CDR3 loop is CASSLAGGRDNEQFF. The CDR3 DNA sequence: TGCGCCAGCAGCCTAGCGGGGGGGCGGGACAATGAGCAGTTCTTC.

This clonotype was observed many times. V gene TRBV29-1 combines with J gene TRBJ2-5; no firm D call. This CDR3 is built from 14 residues. CDR1 is SQVTM and CDR2 is ANQGSEA in the germline V gene. V was pared by 4 bases and J by 5 bases, with 17 bases between. DNA for the CDR3: TGCAGCGTTGTTCCAAGCGCCGTAGGTGAGACCCAGTACTTC. Residues: CSVVPSAVGETQYF.

This clonotype has ten or more counts. The rearrangement links TRBV3-1 to TRBJ1-4; D is undetermined. This CDR3 has 12 residues. V lost 1 base to trimming and J lost 7 bases, with 4 bases between them. Germline V gene sequence: CDR1 LGHDT, CDR2 YNNKEL (reference sequence). CDR3 loop: CASSQAREKLFF. As DNA, the CDR3 is TGTGCCAGCAGCCAAGCCCGTGAAAAACTGTTTTTT.

This clonotype has at least ten counts. The rearrangement links TRBV7-2 to TRBJ2-7; 9 bases agree with TRBD2. V was clipped by 5 bases and J by 9 bases; unmatched bases: 8. The germline V gene has CDR1 SGHTA and CDR2 FQGNSA. The CDR3 runs 13 residues. The DNA for the CDR3 is TGTGCCAGCAGCAGCGGGGGGACCCCCCGGCAGTACTTC. Translated, it gives CASSSGGTPRQYF.

The CDR3 region is CSGVLSGVFEQYF. The CDR3, as DNA: TGCAGTGGGGTTCTCAGCGGTGTCTTCGAGCAGTACTTC. V usage is TRBV20-1 and J usage is TRBJ2-7; the D gene is possibly TRBD2 (5 bases). CDR1 is DFQATT, CDR2 SNEGSKA, per germline (reference sequence). Trimming shortened V by 7 bases and J by 6 bases, and 19 bases separated the two germline ends. The CDR3 loop spans 13 amino acids.

This clonotype occurred many times. This sequence joins TRBV5-1 and TRBJ2-5, with 9 bases matching TRBD2. Germline V lookup: CDR1 SGHRS, CDR2 YFSETQ. V lost 0 bases, J lost 2 bases, and 8 bases stayed unmatched. The CDR3 loop spans 17 amino acids. The CDR3 DNA follows: TGCGCCAGCAGCTTGGCCCGCGGTAGCGGGGGACAAGAGACCCAGTACTTC. Its protein product is CASSLARGSGGQETQYF.

There are many counts of this clonotype. CDR3 amino acids: CSVRGQGGKETQYF. The CDR3 DNA reads TGCAGCGTGCGAGGACAGGGGGGCAAAGAGACCCAGTACTTC. The chain couples TRBV29-1 to TRBJ2-5; 10 nucleotides agree with TRBD1. Germline V gene sequence: CDR1 SQVTM, CDR2 ANQGSEA. Trimming removed 6 bases from V and 3 bases from J; junction bases left unmatched: 7. This CDR3 is built from 14 residues. Using reference TRBV29-1 and TRBJ2-5 for the parts outside the CDR3, the full variable domain is SAVISQKPSRDICQRGTSLTIQCQVDSQVTMMFWYRQQPGQSLTLIATANQGSEATYESGFVIDKFPISRPNLTFSTLTVSNMSPEDSSIYLCSVRGQGGKETQYFGPGTRLLVL.

This clonotype was counted ten times or more. V is TRBV12-5 and J is TRBJ2-7; D call uncertain. Trimming cost V 2 bases and J 2 bases, with 7 bases left between them. Germline CDR1 LGHNT, CDR2 FRNRAP. This CDR3 spans 13 amino acids. The chain's CDR3 is CASGLQNTYEQYF. The DNA of the CDR3 is TGTGCTAGTGGTTTGCAGAATACCTACGAGCAGTACTTC.

Details on this clonotype: Being one base from a much bigger clone, this may be a read error. V and J are TRBV30 and TRBJ2-3; maybe TRBD1 (5 bases). The J call is in doubt because the DNA end fits TRBJ1-5 better. The CDR3 consists of 16 residues. Germline assignment: CDR1 GTSNPN and CDR2 SVGIG (reference sequence). The chain's CDR3 is CASRTSGGGAPATQHF. In DNA form, the CDR3 reads TGTGCCTCCCGGACCTCTGGCGGGGGTGCCCCAGCTACGCAGCATTTT.

The table lists this clonotype with a few counts. The chain carries TRBV9 and TRBJ2-3; the D is unclear. The germline CDR1 and CDR2 sequences are SGDLS and YYNGEE. V was clipped by 0 bases and J by 0 bases, with 5 bases between them. The CDR3 extends over 14 amino acids. The chain's CDR3 is CASSVEGSTDTQYF. The CDR3 DNA reads TGTGCCAGCAGCGTAGAAGGGAGCACAGATACGCAGTATTTT.

In this sample, this clonotype turned up a few times. V gene TRBV2 combines with J gene TRBJ2-1; 9 bases are shared with TRBD1. The V gene's germline CDR1 is SNHLY and CDR2 FYNNEI. This CDR3 spans 12 amino acids. The junction had 2 bases not matched to a gene; V was cut back by 6 bases and J by 8 bases. In nucleotides, the CDR3 is TGTGCCAGCAGGGACAGGGGAGATGAGCAGTTCTTC. Translated, it gives CASRDRGDEQFF.

The chain uses TRBV15 and TRBJ2-5; D not certain. Trimming removed 3 bases at V and 5 bases at J, with 4 bases between. Germline values: CDR1 LNHNV, CDR2 YYDKDF (reference sequence). This CDR3 contains 11 residues. The CDR3 is CATSRGETQYF. The CDR3 DNA sequence: TGTGCCACCAGCAGGGGGGAGACCCAGTACTTC.